The sequence of this T cell receptor beta chain was determined in a study of beta chain features in type 1 diabetes (dated 2018 in TCRdb). Regarding the study in general: Patients and healthy donors did not differ in mean age, gender distribution, total cell number or subset yield. In the study, recently diagnosed type 1 diabetes patients and matched healthy donors were compared on the TCRB repertoires of their sorted circulating CD4+ T cell subsets. Naive and central memory subsets were obtained from all 30 or so donors, but regulatory and stem cell-like memory subsets were isolated from only 8 patients and roughly 8 healthy donors. A total of some 100,000,000 sorted cells were examined across all samples, and a strong correlation was observed between cell number per subset and RNA yield.

Each donor gave one peripheral blood draw, approximately 110 mL on average, collected into heparinised tubes. Using a panel that included CD45RO, CCR7, CD25, CD127, CD95 and CD27, naive, central memory, regulatory and stem cell-like memory CD4+ T cells were sorted on a BD FACSAria II. All sorted populations exceeded 95% purity. PBMCs were separated immediately by Lymphoprep density gradient centrifugation and were stained directly, without being cultured. To minimize batch effects, samples were stained and sorted in pairs, one healthy donor with one patient per experiment. In this sample, this clone turned up a few times. Its antigen is still unknown. Within one base of it there is no much larger clone, and no base qualities were kept. All of the isolated RNA was reverse transcribed with the High Capacity cDNA Reverse Transcription Kit, so expressed TCRB transcripts were sequenced. Deep immunoSEQ sequencing was performed on naive, central memory and regulatory T cell samples, with an average of roughly 3.5 million total reads per sample. Sorted cells were lysed in RLT buffer and RNA was extracted with DNase-treated RNeasy Micro or Mini kits, depending on cell number. To prevent cross-contamination, each cell subset was processed individually, whereas patient and healthy donor samples were processed jointly. The immunoSEQ multiplex PCR was used to amplify TCRB sequences from cDNA, yielding 87-bp fragments that span the CDR3 region. Amplicons were sequenced on the Illumina HiSeq platform. The study's processing was this. PCR bias was computationally corrected using synthetic template baselines, reads within Hamming distance 2 were collapsed, and singletons that could not be merged were discarded. Reads were aligned against IMGT so that V, D and J genes, CDR3 length and insertions or deletions at six rearrangement sites could be assigned. Clonotype counts were normalized to sorted cell number within each subset before computing true diversity and Gini coefficients with the tcR R package. The overlap coefficient, calculated on TCRB nucleotide sequences, was used to quantify repertoire sharing. The table was pulled from immuneACCESS by TCRdb, which kept in-frame rearrangements only. Such tables lose some clones; where checked, under half of the loss comes from unresolved V genes, and the rest has no known cause. V, J and clone size are taken as reported in that table, and D and trimming were inferred from the DNA itself. This sample comprises some 360,000 clones, 8.5% to 10% of them detected only once. Of the sample, around 0.66% falls within the top ten clones.

The CDR3 runs 13 amino acids, cysteine and phenylalanine included. Of the read, only the CDR3 DNA is kept; its 39 bases are in frame from base 1. CDR1 and CDR2 are read off the germline V gene (reference sequence) as LNHNV and YYDKDF. V gives up 3 bases and J gives up 2 bases, and the segment between their germline ends measures 8 bases. Study-wide conclusions, independent of this receptor: Shorter templates might have been favored by PCR, but patient and control samples were amplified and corrected together, so both groups would have been affected equally by any skew. At VDJ recombination sites, type 1 diabetes patients had fewer insertions and more deleted nucleotides, which implies abnormalities in thymic rearrangement. Naive, central memory and regulatory TCRB repertoires appeared to be more alike among patients than among healthy donors. Type 1 diabetes patients showed a moderate but significant shortening of TCRB CDR3 length in all four CD4+ subsets. Only small numbers of individuals were included in the HLA sub-analyses, which left unresolved whether HLA type had any influence on TCRB rearrangement. Because cDNA was sequenced instead of genomic DNA, highly expressing activated cells could be over-represented, though the groups showed no difference in activation or CD3 levels.

The sequence links TRBV15 to TRBJ2-7, with no confident D gene call. The source is a man younger than 40 with type 1 diabetes. Sequencing was carried out using central memory CD4+ T cells from blood. CDR3 region: CATSREGPYEQYF. Read as DNA, the sequence is TGTGCCACCAGCAGGGAAGGACCCTACGAGCAGTACTTC.